A single sample gave rise to the 23 T cell receptor beta chains below, sequenced in a study of CD4+ T cells in melanoma. Some clones are missing from TCRdb's copy, which holds only in-frame ones; the method was immunoSEQ multiplex PCR. The sample consists of 4,500 to 6,000 clones, roughly three fifths of them appearing once. The sample consisted of cells from a culture (not recorded whether cultured in vitro). Receptors originate from a human donor with melanoma.

Only a few counts were recorded for this clone. The chain carries TRBV19 and TRBJ1-2; 7 bases line up with TRBD1. The CDR3 has 16 residues. Germline V CDR1 and CDR2: LNHDA, SQIVND (reference sequence). V was pared by 4 bases and J by 8 bases, with 16 bases of the junction left unmatched. CDR3 region: CASSTPGTAYGHGYTF. As DNA, the CDR3 is TGTGCCAGTAGTACACCGGGGACAGCCTACGGTCACGGCTACACCTTC. Full variable domain (remainder filled in from reference TRBV19 and TRBJ1-2): DGGITQSPKYLFRKEGQNVTLSCEQNLNHDAMYWYRQDPGQGLRLIYYSQIVNDFQKGDIAEGYSVSREKKESFPLTVTSAQKNPTAFYLCASSTPGTAYGHGYTFGSGTRLTVV.

By sample share, this clone is medium-sized. The chain joins TRBV5-1 to TRBJ2-3; TRBD2 matches at 9 bases. V shed 3 bases and J 5 bases; nucleotides not matched to a gene: 4. The CDR3 runs to 14 residues. Germline V gene lookup returns CDR1 SGHRS and CDR2 YFSETQ. CDR3 protein: CASSSGGRGDTQYF. CDR3 bases: TGCGCCAGCAGCTCGGGCGGGAGGGGAGATACGCAGTATTTT.

This clone occurred a few times. Other DNA sequences in this sample translate to the same CDR3. V and J are TRBV27 and TRBJ2-1; D unresolved. V was shortened by 6 bases and J by 3 bases, with 3 bases between the two germline ends. CDR1 and CDR2 from the germline V gene are MNHEY and SMNVEV (reference sequence). The CDR3 sequence is 11 residues long. CDR3 in amino acids: CASRVYNEQFF. In nucleotides, the CDR3 is TGTGCCAGCAGGGTCTACAATGAGCAGTTCTTC.

The chain employs TRBV2 and TRBJ1-5; 8 bases fit TRBD1. The V and J ends lost 5 bases and 4 bases, in that order; junction bases with no gene match: 10. The germline V gene encodes CDR1 SNHLY and CDR2 FYNNEI. CDR3 length: 16 amino acids. CDR3 in DNA: TGTGCCAGCAGTATTCGACAGGGGATGAGGAATCAGCCCCAGCATTTT. Translation gives CASSIRQGMRNQPQHF.

The V and J genes are TRBV11-3 and TRBJ2-1; 7 bases are shared with TRBD1. CDR3 length: 13 amino acids. Germline assignment: CDR1 SGHNT and CDR2 YENEEA. The ends lost 3 bases at V and 8 bases at J; junction bases unmatched: 4. The CDR3 nucleotides read TGTGCCAGCAGCTTTCGACAGGGCTATGAGCAGTTCTTC. Encoded protein: CASSFRQGYEQFF.

This clone is deemed medium-sized (0.01 to 0.1%). The chain employs TRBV6-5 and TRBJ1-2; 9 bases map to TRBD1. V dropped 4 bases and J dropped 8; count of bases not matched to a gene: 11. This CDR3 has 15 amino acids. Germline V lookup: CDR1 MNHEY, CDR2 SVGAGI. CDR3 protein: CASSFGSGQGHGYTF. CDR3 coding DNA: TGTGCCAGCAGTTTTGGTTCGGGACAGGGACACGGCTACACCTTC.

The rearrangement joins TRBV29-1 to TRBJ2-2, with no clear D. CDR3 length: 13 amino acids. Germline V CDR1 and CDR2: SQVTM, ANQGSEA. Trimming shortened V by 5 bases and J by 5 bases, and 12 bases separated the two germline ends. The DNA of the CDR3 is TGCAGCGTTCGGCTGCTTGAAACCGGGGAGCTGTTTTTT. Residues: CSVRLLETGELFF.

The V call is TRBV2, the J call TRBJ1-2; tentative D call: TRBD1 (5 bases). Germline V lookup: CDR1 SNHLY, CDR2 FYNNEI. The CDR3 has 14 amino acids. The germline V and J ends were trimmed by 3 bases and 2 bases, with 10 bases remaining between them. The CDR3 loop is CASSEGRWNYGYTF. DNA of the CDR3: TGTGCCAGCAGTGAGGGACGGTGGAACTATGGCTACACCTTC.

The chain couples TRBV19 to TRBJ1-1; a possible D gene is TRBD1 (5 bases). The germline gives CDR1 LNHDA, CDR2 SQIVND (reference sequence). The CDR3 length is 13 residues. Trimming took off 1 base at V and 3 bases at J, with 6 bases between the two ends. Here the CDR3 reads CASSIGGDTEAFF. In DNA, the CDR3 is TGTGCCAGTAGTATAGGAGGGGACACTGAAGCTTTCTTT.

This chain links TRBV7-8 with TRBJ1-5; D ambiguous. The germline V gene encodes CDR1 SGHVS and CDR2 FQNEAQ. The CDR3 extends over 13 amino acids. V lost 9 bases and J lost 0, with 9 bases in between. The CDR3 DNA reads as TGTGCCAGTCAAAAGGGTAGCAATCAGCCCCAGCATTTT. This codes for CASQKGSNQPQHF.

The chain has TRBV28 and TRBJ2-7; the D is unclear. This CDR3 is 12 amino acids long. Trimming pared 3 bases from V and 0 bases from J, leaving 3 bases between. Germline V gene sequence: CDR1 MDHEN, CDR2 SYDVKM. CDR3 sequence: CASSFSSYEQYF. CDR3 coding DNA: TGTGCCAGCAGTTTCAGCTCCTACGAGCAGTACTTC.

The V and J genes are TRBV28 and TRBJ2-7, with TRBD1 matching 9 bases. This CDR3 contains 14 residues. Germline values: CDR1 MDHEN, CDR2 SYDVKM. The junction had 7 bases not matched to a gene; V was cut back by 5 bases and J by 5 bases. CDR3 region: CASSPTGQGHEQYF. The DNA of the CDR3 is TGTGCCAGCAGTCCAACCGGACAGGGGCACGAGCAGTACTTC.

Relative to its sample, this clone is medium-sized (0.01 to 0.1%). The V and J genes are TRBV29-1 and TRBJ1-2; TRBD1 matches 8 bases. The CDR3 is made up of 13 amino acids. CDR1 is SQVTM and CDR2 is ANQGSEA in the germline V gene. V was clipped by 4 bases and J by 4 bases; unmatched bases: 5. Here the CDR3 reads CSVVGQDGYGYTF. The CDR3 nucleotides read TGCAGCGTTGTGGGACAGGATGGCTATGGCTACACCTTC.

V is TRBV29-1 and J is TRBJ1-1; D not resolved. This CDR3 contains 14 residues. Germline V CDR1 and CDR2: SQVTM, ANQGSEA. V was trimmed by 0 bases and J by 0 bases, leaving 8 bases between them. CDR3 sequence reads: CSVEDLPVNTEAFF. The CDR3, as DNA: TGCAGCGTTGAAGATCTTCCAGTGAACACTGAAGCTTTCTTT.

V is TRBV14 and J is TRBJ1-6; tentatively, D is TRBD1 (6 bases). There are 16 residues in the CDR3. With 5 bases removed from V and 0 bases from J, the gap between germline ends came to 11 bases. CDR1 is SGHDN, CDR2 FVKESK, per germline. The chain's CDR3 is CASSKGGSSYNSPLHF. The CDR3, as DNA: TGTGCCAGCAGCAAAGGGGGGTCCTCCTATAATTCACCCCTCCACTTT. Looking up the rest from reference TRBV14 and TRBJ1-6 gives the full variable domain: EAGVTQFPSHSVIEKGQTVTLRCDPISGHDNLYWYRRVMGKEIKFLLHFVKESKQDESGMPNNRFLAERTGGTYSTLKVQPAELEDSGVYFCASSKGGSSYNSPLHFGNGTRLTVT.

As concerns this clone: This may be a read error: a much more frequent sequence differs by one nucleotide. The chain recombines TRBV9 with TRBJ1-1; D is possibly TRBD1 (5 bases). Germline V gene sequence: CDR1 SGDLS, CDR2 YYNGEE. This CDR3 comprises 13 residues. The V end was cut by 0 bases, the J end by 3 bases, with 6 bases between. The CDR3 here is CASSVEGHTEAFF. In DNA form, the CDR3 reads TGTGCCAGCAGCGTAGAGGGGCACACTGAAGCTTTCTTT.

This clone occurred once. This chain joins TRBV7-9 and TRBJ1-1; 7 nucleotides line up with TRBD1. Trimming cost V 5 bases and J 6 bases; bases outside gene matches: 6. Germline V lookup: CDR1 SEHNR, CDR2 FQNEAQ (reference sequence). The CDR3 loop spans 13 amino acids. CDR3 sequence (DNA): TGTGCCAGCAGCCCTGATCAGGGGGCTGAAGCTTTCTTT. Translating it yields CASSPDQGAEAFF.

This clone has only one observation. The J gene is TRBJ2-1, the V gene TRBV5-1; D is unresolved. Germline CDR1 is SGHRS and CDR2 is YFSETQ. The CDR3 consists of 17 residues. The ends were cut back, 0 bases at V and 0 bases at J, with 13 bases in the middle. CDR3 amino acids: CASSLGGSSDSYNEQFF. Written as DNA, the CDR3 is TGCGCCAGCAGCTTGGGGGGTTCCTCAGACTCCTACAATGAGCAGTTCTTC.

This clone was counted at least ten times. V usage is TRBV29-1 and J usage is TRBJ2-1, with TRBD1 identical over 7 bases. The CDR3 contains 16 residues. Germline CDR1 is SQVTM and CDR2 is ANQGSEA. V lost 6 bases and J lost 2; bases outside the gene matches: 13. The DNA of the CDR3 is TGCAGCGTCGAACCCTGGGACAGAAAGACCTACAATGAGCAGTTCTTC. It encodes CSVEPWDRKTYNEQFF.

The CDR3 protein is CASRREGGAFF. CDR3 bases: TGTGCCTCAAGGCGAGAGGGAGGAGCTTTCTTT. The gene calls are TRBV30 and TRBJ1-1; D is ambiguous. This CDR3 is 11 amino acids long. V lost 7 bases to trimming and J lost 10 bases, with 16 bases between them. Germline lookup yields CDR1 GTSNPN and CDR2 SVGIG (reference sequence).

This clone has more than one count but fewer than ten. This chain uses TRBV9 with TRBJ1-4; perhaps TRBD1 as D (5 bases). The CDR3 covers 16 residues. V was shortened by 3 bases and J by 5 bases, with 17 bases between the two germline ends. In germline, CDR1 is SGDLS, CDR2 YYNGEE. CDR3 sequence (DNA): TGTGCCAGCAGCGAGCATCCAGGGAACCCCAATGAAAAACTGTTTTTT. Protein: CASSEHPGNPNEKLFF.

This clone was recorded a few times. V gene TRBV7-3 combines with J gene TRBJ2-7; 7 bases match TRBD1. The CDR3 totals 14 residues. Per the germline V gene, CDR1 is SGHTA and CDR2 is FQGTGA. The V and J ends lost 5 bases and 5 bases, in that order; junction bases with no gene match: 9. The CDR3 nucleotides are TGTGCCAGCAGCCCCGACAGGGAACGGCACGAGCAGTACTTC. Its protein product is CASSPDRERHEQYF.

This sequence joins TRBV27 and TRBJ2-7, with 9 bases that match TRBD1. Germline loops: CDR1 MNHEY, CDR2 SMNVEV (reference sequence). The junction had 2 bases not matched to a gene; V was cut back by 6 bases and J by 2 bases. The CDR3 runs to 13 residues. Written as DNA, the CDR3 is TGTGCCAGCAGCGGGACAGGGCCCTACGAGCAGTACTTC. It codes for CASSGTGPYEQYF.